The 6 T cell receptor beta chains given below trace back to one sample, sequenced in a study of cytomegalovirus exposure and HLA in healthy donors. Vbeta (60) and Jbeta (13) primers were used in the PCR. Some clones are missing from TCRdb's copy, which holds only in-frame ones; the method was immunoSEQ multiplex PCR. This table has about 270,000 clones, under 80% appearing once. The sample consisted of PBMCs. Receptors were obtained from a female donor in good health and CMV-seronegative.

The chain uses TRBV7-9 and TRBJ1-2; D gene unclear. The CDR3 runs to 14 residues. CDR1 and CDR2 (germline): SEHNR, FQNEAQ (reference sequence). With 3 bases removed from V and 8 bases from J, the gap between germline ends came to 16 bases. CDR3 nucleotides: TGTGCCAGCAGCTTCAATACCGCCGCGGGGGGCTACACCTTC. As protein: CASSFNTAAGGYTF.

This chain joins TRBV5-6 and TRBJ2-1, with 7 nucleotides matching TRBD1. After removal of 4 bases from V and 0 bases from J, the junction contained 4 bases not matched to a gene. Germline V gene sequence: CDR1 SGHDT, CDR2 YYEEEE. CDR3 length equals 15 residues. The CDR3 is CASSGQVSSYNEQFF. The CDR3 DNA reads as TGTGCCAGCAGCGGACAGGTCAGCTCCTACAATGAGCAGTTCTTC.

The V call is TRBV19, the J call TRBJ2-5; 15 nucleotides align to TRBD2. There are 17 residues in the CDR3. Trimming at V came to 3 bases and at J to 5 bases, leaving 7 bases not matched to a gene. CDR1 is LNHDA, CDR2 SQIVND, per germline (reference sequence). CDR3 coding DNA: TGTGCCAGTAGTATCAGGGGACTAGCGGGAGGACGGGAGACCCAGTACTTC. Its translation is CASSIRGLAGGRETQYF.

The CDR3 sequence: CASSPLAGARGPFEQYF. For the CDR3, the DNA is TGCGCCAGCAGCCCCCTAGCGGGGGCCCGCGGTCCGTTCGAGCAGTACTTC. This chain joins TRBV4-1 and TRBJ2-7; 10 nucleotides agree with TRBD2. Germline assignment: CDR1 MGHRA and CDR2 YSYEKL. This CDR3 has 17 residues. The trim removed 4 bases at V and 6 bases at J, leaving 15 bases unmatched.

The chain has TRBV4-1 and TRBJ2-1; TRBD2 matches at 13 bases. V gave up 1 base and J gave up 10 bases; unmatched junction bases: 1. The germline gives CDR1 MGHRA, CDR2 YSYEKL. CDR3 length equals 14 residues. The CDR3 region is CASSQATSGREQFF. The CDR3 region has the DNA TGCGCCAGCAGCCAAGCGACTAGCGGGAGGGAGCAGTTCTTC.

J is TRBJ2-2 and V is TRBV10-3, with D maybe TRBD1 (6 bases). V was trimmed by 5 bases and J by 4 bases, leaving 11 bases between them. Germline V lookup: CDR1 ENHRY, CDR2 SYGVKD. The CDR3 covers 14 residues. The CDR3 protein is CAISQGNSTGELFF. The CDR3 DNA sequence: TGTGCCATCAGTCAGGGGAACTCCACCGGGGAGCTGTTTTTT.